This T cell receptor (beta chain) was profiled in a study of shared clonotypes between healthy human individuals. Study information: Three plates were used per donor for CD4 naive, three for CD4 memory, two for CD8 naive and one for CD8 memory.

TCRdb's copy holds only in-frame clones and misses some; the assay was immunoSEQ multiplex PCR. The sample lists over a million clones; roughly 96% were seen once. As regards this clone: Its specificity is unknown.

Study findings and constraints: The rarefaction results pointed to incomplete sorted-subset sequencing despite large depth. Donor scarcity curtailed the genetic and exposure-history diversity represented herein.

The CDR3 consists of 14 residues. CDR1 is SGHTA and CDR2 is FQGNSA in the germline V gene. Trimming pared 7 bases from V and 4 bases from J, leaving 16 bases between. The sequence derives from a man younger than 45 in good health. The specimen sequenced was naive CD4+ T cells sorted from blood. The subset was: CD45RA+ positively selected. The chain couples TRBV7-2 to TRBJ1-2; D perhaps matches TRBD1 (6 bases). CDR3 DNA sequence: TGTGCCAGCACCCTCACTGGAGGGGGCTATGGCTACACCTTC. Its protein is CASTLTGGGYGYTF.